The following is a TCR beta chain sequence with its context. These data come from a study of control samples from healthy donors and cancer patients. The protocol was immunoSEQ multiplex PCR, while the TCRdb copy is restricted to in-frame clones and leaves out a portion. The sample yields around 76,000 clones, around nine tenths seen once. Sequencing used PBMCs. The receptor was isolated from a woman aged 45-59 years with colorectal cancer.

The CDR3 DNA follows: TGTGCCAGCAGCTTAAACGCTGGGGAGACCCAGTACTTC. Translating it yields CASSLNAGETQYF. The chain recombines TRBV7-2 with TRBJ2-5; D not certain. Between the trimmed V and J ends, which lost 2 bases and 5 bases, there was a span of 9 bases. The CDR3 extends over 13 amino acids. The V gene's germline CDR1 is SGHTA and CDR2 FQGNSA.